The 14 T cell receptor beta chains reported below all come from one sample, sequenced in a study of control samples from healthy donors and cancer patients. Generated by immunoSEQ multiplex PCR, the TCRdb table keeps only in-frame clones and is missing some. The table gives 150,000 to 200,000 clones; the top ten clones make up about 2.2% of it. Sequencing was carried out using blood. These receptors were obtained from a woman aged 25 to 45 in good health.

The chain recombines TRBV5-1 with TRBJ1-2, with TRBD1 matching over 11 bases. This CDR3 comprises 16 residues. V shed 4 bases, J shed 6 bases, and the junction held 11 bases outside the gene matches. CDR1 is SGHRS and CDR2 is YFSETQ in the germline V gene. CDR3: CASSGGTGGPLHGYTF. DNA of the CDR3: TGCGCCAGCAGCGGCGGGACAGGGGGTCCCCTCCATGGCTACACCTTC.

This chain joins TRBV19 and TRBJ2-7; D possibly corresponds to TRBD2 (5 bases). V dropped 3 bases and J dropped 6 bases, with 18 bases sitting between them. CDR1 is LNHDA and CDR2 is SQIVND in the germline V gene (reference sequence). This CDR3 is built from 15 residues. The CDR3 is CASSIQVSSGSEQYF. The CDR3 DNA is TGTGCCAGTAGTATTCAGGTTTCGTCGGGGAGCGAGCAGTACTTC. Full variable domain (rest looked up from reference TRBV19 and TRBJ2-7): DGGITQSPKYLFRKEGQNVTLSCEQNLNHDAMYWYRQDPGQGLRLIYYSQIVNDFQKGDIAEGYSVSREKKESFPLTVTSAQKNPTAFYLCASSIQVSSGSEQYFGPGTRLTVT.

The chain links TRBV10-3 to TRBJ1-5; D gene ambiguous. This CDR3 has 12 amino acids. The V gene lost 5 bases and the J gene lost 4 bases, with 6 bases spanning the gap. Germline CDR1 ENHRY, CDR2 SYGVKD. CDR3 DNA: TGTGCCATCAGTTCTAAAAATCAGCCCCAGCATTTT. Translated, it gives CAISSKNQPQHF.

The CDR3 protein is CASSLRQGERGGYTF. The CDR3 nucleotides read TGTGCCAGCTCACTTCGACAGGGGGAAAGGGGTGGCTACACCTTC. The V and J genes are TRBV18 and TRBJ1-2, with 9 bases aligning to TRBD1. Looked up from germline, CDR1 is KGHSH and CDR2 is LQKENI. The CDR3 contains 15 residues. The J segment lost 7 bases and the V segment lost 4 bases, leaving 10 bases of the junction unmatched.

The CDR3 coding sequence is TGCGCCAGCAGGATCAGCTCTTGGACACAGCGGGGGGACCCTTTTTTTAACACCGGGGAGCTGTTTTTT. It yields the protein CASRISSWTQRGDPFFNTGELFF. V gene TRBV5-1 combines with J gene TRBJ2-2; 9 positions match TRBD2. The CDR3 has 23 amino acids. Germline lookup yields CDR1 SGHRS and CDR2 YFSETQ. Unmatched junction bases numbered 28, after V lost 5 bases and J lost 2 bases.

The chain carries TRBV28 and TRBJ2-7; 7 bases are shared with TRBD1. The V gene's germline CDR1 is MDHEN and CDR2 SYDVKM. The V segment lost 3 bases and the J segment 9 bases; nucleotides outside the gene matches: 5. This CDR3 is built from 12 residues. The DNA for the CDR3 is TGTGCCAGCAGTTTTACAGGGGTCGCGCAGTACTTC. Its translation is CASSFTGVAQYF.

This chain connects TRBV24-1 to TRBJ1-5, with 7 bases identical to TRBD1. After removal of 2 bases from V and 7 bases from J, the junction contained 7 bases not matched to a gene. The germline V gene has CDR1 KGHDR and CDR2 SFDVKD. This CDR3 region has 15 residues. CDR3 in amino acids: CATSDSRQGHQPQHF. The CDR3, as DNA: TGTGCCACCAGTGATTCTCGACAGGGTCACCAGCCCCAGCATTTT.

The gene calls are TRBV18 and TRBJ2-7, with D perhaps TRBD1 (6 bases). The CDR3 runs 13 residues. Trimming stripped 10 bases from V and 2 bases from J, with 15 bases between. In germline, CDR1 is KGHSH, CDR2 LQKENI. For the CDR3, the DNA is TGTGCCACCACAAGTGGGGGCCCCTACGAGCAGTACTTC. Translation gives CATTSGGPYEQYF.

The V gene is TRBV9, the J gene TRBJ1-1; D is perhaps TRBD1 (6 bases). CDR3 length: 15 residues. The V gene lost 0 bases and the J gene lost 5 bases, with 14 bases spanning the gap. Germline assignment: CDR1 SGDLS and CDR2 YYNGEE. The CDR3: CASSVVPDSGTEAFF. The CDR3 nucleotides are TGTGCCAGCAGCGTAGTCCCGGACAGCGGGACTGAAGCTTTCTTT.

The chain is built from TRBV9 and TRBJ2-1; 7 nucleotides match TRBD2. This CDR3 contains 14 residues. Germline values: CDR1 SGDLS, CDR2 YYNGEE. The ends lost 4 bases at V and 7 bases at J; junction bases unmatched: 8. The CDR3 nucleotides read TGTGCCAGCAGCCCGACGGTGGGAGGGAATGAGCAGTTCTTC. Protein: CASSPTVGGNEQFF.

The chain couples TRBV19 to TRBJ1-6, with D unresolved. The CDR3 runs 14 residues. V gave up 6 bases and J gave up 8 bases, with 14 bases separating them. The germline V gene encodes CDR1 LNHDA and CDR2 SQIVND (reference sequence). DNA for the CDR3: TGTGCCAGTAGCCCGGGTCTCCTCCATTCACCCCTCCACTTT. Translating it yields CASSPGLLHSPLHF.

This chain links TRBV10-3 with TRBJ2-2; D is perhaps TRBD1 or TRBD2 (5 bases each). Trimming took 2 bases from V and 3 from J, leaving 10 bases between them. The V gene's germline CDR1 is ENHRY and CDR2 SYGVKD. The CDR3 is 15 residues long. This CDR3 reads CAISETGTHTGELFF. As DNA, the CDR3 is TGTGCCATCAGTGAGACCGGGACCCACACCGGGGAGCTGTTTTTT.

The CDR3 nucleotides are TGTGCCAGCAGCTTAGGGACCGGGGGTCCGCATAGCAATCAGCCCCAGCATTTT. It translates to CASSLGTGGPHSNQPQHF. The chain is built from TRBV7-6 and TRBJ1-5; D may be TRBD1 (5 bases). This CDR3 has 18 amino acids. Germline CDR1 is SGHVS and CDR2 is FNYEAQ. The ends were cut back, 1 base at V and 0 bases at J, with 16 bases in the middle. Filled out from reference TRBV7-6 and TRBJ1-5, the complete variable domain reads GAGVSQSPRYKVTKRGQDVALRCDPISGHVSLYWYRQALGQGPEFLTYFNYEAQQDKSGLPNDRFSAERPEGSISTLTIQRTEQRDSAMYRCASSLGTGGPHSNQPQHFGDGTRLSIL.

The chain combines TRBV2 with TRBJ2-3; 7 nucleotides agree with TRBD2. V dropped 3 bases and J dropped 3; count of bases not matched to a gene: 6. The CDR3 runs 15 residues. Germline lookup yields CDR1 SNHLY and CDR2 FYNNEI. CDR3 coding DNA: TGTGCCAGCAGTGATCAGCGGGGAAGGACAGATACGCAGTATTTT. This codes for CASSDQRGRTDTQYF. Full variable domain (missing parts from reference TRBV2 and TRBJ2-3): EPEVTQTPSHQVTQMGQEVILRCVPISNHLYFYWYRQILGQKVEFLVSFYNNEISEKSEIFDDQFSVERPDGSNFTLKIRSTKLEDSAMYFCASSDQRGRTDTQYFGPGTRLTVL.